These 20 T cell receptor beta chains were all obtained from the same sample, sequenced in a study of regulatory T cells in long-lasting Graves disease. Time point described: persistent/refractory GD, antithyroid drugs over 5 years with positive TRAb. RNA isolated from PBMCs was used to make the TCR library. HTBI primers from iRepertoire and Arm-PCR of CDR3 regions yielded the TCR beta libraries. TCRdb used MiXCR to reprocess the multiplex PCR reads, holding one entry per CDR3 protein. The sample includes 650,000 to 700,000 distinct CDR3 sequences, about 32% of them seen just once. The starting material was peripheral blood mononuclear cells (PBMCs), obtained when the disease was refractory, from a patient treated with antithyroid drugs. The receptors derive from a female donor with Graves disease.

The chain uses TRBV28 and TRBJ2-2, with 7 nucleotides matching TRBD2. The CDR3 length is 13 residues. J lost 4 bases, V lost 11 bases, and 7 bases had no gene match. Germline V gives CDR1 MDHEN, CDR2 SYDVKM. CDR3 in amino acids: CALQSGGTGELFF. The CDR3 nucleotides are TGTGCCTTACAATCGGGGGGCACCGGGGAGCTGTTTTTT.

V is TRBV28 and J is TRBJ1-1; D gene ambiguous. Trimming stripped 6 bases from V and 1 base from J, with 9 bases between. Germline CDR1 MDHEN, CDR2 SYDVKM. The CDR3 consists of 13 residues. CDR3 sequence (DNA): TGTGCCAGCAGCTCAATAGAGAACACTGAAGCTTTCTTT. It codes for CASSSIENTEAFF.

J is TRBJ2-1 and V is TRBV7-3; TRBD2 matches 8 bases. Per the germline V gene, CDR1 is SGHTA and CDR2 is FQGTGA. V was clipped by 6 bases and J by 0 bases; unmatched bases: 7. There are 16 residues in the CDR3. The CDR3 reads CASSETSVPSYNEQFF. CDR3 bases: TGTGCCAGCAGTGAGACTAGCGTCCCCTCCTACAATGAGCAGTTCTTC.

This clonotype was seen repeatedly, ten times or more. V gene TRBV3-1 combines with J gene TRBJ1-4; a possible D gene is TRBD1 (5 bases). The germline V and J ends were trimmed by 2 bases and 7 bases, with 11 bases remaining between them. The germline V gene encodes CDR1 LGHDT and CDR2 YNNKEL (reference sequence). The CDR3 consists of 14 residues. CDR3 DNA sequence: TGTGCCAGCAGCCAAAGGGGCGAGGTTGAAAAACTGTTTTTT. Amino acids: CASSQRGEVEKLFF.

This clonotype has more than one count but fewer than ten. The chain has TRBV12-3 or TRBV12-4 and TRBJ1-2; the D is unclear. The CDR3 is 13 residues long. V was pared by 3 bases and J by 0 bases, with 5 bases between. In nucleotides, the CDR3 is TGTGCCAGCAGTTTTGGGCCTAACTATGGCTACACCTTC. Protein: CASSFGPNYGYTF.

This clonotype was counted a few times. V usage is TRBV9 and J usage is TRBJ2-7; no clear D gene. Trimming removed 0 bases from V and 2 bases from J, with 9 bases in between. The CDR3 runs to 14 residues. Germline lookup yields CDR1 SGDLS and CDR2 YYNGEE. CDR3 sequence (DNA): TGTGCCAGCAGCGTAGATTCGGTTCCCTACGAGCAGTACTTC. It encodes CASSVDSVPYEQYF.

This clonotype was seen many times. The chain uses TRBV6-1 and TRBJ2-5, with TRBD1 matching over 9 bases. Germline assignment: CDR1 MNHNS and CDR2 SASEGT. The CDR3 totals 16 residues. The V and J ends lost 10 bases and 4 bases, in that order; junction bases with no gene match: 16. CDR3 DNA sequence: TGTGCCACACAACCCGGGACAGGGAATATCGGAGAGACCCAGTACTTC. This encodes CATQPGTGNIGETQYF.

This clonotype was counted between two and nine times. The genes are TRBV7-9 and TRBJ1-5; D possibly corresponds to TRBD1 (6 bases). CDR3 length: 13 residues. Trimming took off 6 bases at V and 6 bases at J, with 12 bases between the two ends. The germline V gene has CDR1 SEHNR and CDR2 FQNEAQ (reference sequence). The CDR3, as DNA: TGTGCCAGCAGTCGGACAGACCTTCAGCCCCAGCATTTT. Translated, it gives CASSRTDLQPQHF. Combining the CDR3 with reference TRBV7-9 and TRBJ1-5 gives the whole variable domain DTGVSQNPRHKITKRGQNVTFRCDPISEHNRLYWYRQTLGQGPEFLTYFQNEAQLEKSRLLSDRFSAERPKGSFSTLEIQRTEQGDSAMYLCASSRTDLQPQHFGDGTRLSIL.

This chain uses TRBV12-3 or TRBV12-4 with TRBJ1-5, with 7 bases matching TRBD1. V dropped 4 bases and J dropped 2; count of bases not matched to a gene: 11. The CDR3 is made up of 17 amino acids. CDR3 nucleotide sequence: TGTGCCAGCAGTTACCCCGAGTCCCAGGGGGGCAATCAGCCCCAGCATTTT. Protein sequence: CASSYPESQGGNQPQHF.

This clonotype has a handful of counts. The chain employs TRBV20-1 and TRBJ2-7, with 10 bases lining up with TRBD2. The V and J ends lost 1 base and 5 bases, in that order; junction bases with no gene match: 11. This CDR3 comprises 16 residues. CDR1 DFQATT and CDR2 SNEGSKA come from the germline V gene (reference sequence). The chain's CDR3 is CSARGPSAGGRNEQYF. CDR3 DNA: TGCAGTGCTAGAGGGCCCTCAGCGGGAGGGAGGAACGAGCAGTACTTC.

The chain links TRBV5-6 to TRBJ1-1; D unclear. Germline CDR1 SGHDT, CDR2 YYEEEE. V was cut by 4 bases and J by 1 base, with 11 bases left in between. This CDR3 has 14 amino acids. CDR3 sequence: CASSKDSPNTEAFF. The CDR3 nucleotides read TGTGCCAGCAGCAAAGATTCCCCGAACACTGAAGCTTTCTTT.

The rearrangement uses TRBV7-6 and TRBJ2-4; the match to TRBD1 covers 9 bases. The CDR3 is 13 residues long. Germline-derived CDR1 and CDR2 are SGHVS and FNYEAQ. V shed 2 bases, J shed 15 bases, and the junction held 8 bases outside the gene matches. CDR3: CASSLRTGDSPYF. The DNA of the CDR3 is TGTGCCAGCAGCTTAAGGACAGGGGACTCCCCGTACTTC.

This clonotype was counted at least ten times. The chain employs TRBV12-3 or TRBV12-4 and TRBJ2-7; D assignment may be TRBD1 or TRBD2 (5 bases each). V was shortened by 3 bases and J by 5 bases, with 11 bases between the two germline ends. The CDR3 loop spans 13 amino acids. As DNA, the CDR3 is TGTGCCAGCAGTTTTGGGGGAGTGGACGAGCAGTACTTC. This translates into CASSFGGVDEQYF.

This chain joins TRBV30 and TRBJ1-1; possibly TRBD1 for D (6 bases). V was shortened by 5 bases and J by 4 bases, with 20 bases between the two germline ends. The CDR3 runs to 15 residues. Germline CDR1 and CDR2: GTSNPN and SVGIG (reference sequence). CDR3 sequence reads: CAWRHPDRRGTEAFF. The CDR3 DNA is TGTGCCTGGCGCCACCCCGACAGGAGGGGCACTGAAGCTTTCTTT.

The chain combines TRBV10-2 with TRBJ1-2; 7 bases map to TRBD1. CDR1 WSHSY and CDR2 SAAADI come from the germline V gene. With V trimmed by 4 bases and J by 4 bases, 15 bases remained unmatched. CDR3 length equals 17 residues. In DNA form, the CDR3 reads TGCGCCAGCAGTGCCCTCAAGGCAGGGGGATCGGGCTATGGCTACACCTTC. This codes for CASSALKAGGSGYGYTF.

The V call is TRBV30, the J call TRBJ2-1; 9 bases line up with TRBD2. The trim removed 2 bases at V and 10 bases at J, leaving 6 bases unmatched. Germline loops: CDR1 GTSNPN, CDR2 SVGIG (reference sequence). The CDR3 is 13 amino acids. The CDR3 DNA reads TGTGCCTGGAGTTCTAGCGGGAACACAGAGCAGTTCTTC. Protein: CAWSSSGNTEQFF.

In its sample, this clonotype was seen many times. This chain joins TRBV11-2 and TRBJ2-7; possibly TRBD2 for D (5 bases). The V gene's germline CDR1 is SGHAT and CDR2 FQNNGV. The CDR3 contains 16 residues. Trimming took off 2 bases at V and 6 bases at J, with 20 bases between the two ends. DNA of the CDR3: TGTGCCAGCAGCTTAAACCCCGCGGGTAGGTCTGGCGAGCAGTACTTC. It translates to CASSLNPAGRSGEQYF.

The CDR3, as DNA: TGTGCCAGCAGTCAAGACAGGGGGGGCGTGAACACTGAAGCTTTCTTT. Amino acid sequence: CASSQDRGGVNTEAFF. The chain employs TRBV27 and TRBJ1-1; 9 bases are a match to TRBD1. The germline V gene encodes CDR1 MNHEY and CDR2 SMNVEV (reference sequence). This CDR3 region has 16 residues. Germline trimming cut 5 bases from V and 0 bases from J; bases unmatched to any gene: 7.

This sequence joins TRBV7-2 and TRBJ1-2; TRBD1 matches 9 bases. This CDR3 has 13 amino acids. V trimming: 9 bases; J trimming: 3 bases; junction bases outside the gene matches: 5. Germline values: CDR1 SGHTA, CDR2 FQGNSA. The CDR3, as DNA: TGTGCCAGTAGAACAGGGGGCTACTATGGCTACACCTTC. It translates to CASRTGGYYGYTF.

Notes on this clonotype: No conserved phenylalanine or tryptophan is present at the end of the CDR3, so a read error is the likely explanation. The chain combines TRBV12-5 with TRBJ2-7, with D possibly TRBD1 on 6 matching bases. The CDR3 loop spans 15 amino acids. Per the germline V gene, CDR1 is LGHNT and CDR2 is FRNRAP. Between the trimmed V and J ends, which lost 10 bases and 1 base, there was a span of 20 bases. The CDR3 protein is CAIEVTQGSSYEQYL. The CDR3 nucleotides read TGTGCTATTGAGGTCACTCAGGGGTCTTCCTACGAGCAGTACCTC.